This T cell receptor beta chain was sequenced in a study of cytomegalovirus exposure and HLA in healthy donors. Germline CDR1 and CDR2: MNHNS and SASEGT. The V end was cut by 1 base, the J end by 3 bases, with 6 bases between. The CDR3 runs 13 residues. Both 60 Vbeta primers and 13 Jbeta primers went into the PCR. The method was immunoSEQ multiplex PCR; TCRdb's version includes in-frame clones alone and lacks a portion of them. The repertoire has 110,000 to 150,000 clones, 80% of them found once; the top ten carry just over 4.5%. Material: PBMCs. This receptor was identified in a man aged 40-55 years in good health and CMV-seronegative. The V and J genes are TRBV6-1 and TRBJ1-2; no firm D call. DNA for the CDR3: TGTGCCAGCAGTGAAGGGCAGTACTATGGCTACACCTTC. It specifies CASSEGQYYGYTF.